The rows below give T cell receptor beta chains drawn from one sample of a study of control samples from healthy donors and cancer patients. TCRdb's copy holds only in-frame clones and misses some; the assay was immunoSEQ multiplex PCR. The sample holds fewer than 200,000 clones; 90% are singletons and the top ten take roughly 1.5%. Sequenced sample: blood. These TCRs come from a woman between 50 and 59 years old in good health. CDR3s include the opening cysteine and the closing phenylalanine or tryptophan. A D gene is named only where the DNA matches it firmly. Part of the rows lack a size; the others show once, few, many or a class for expanded clones.

d_call clone_size j_call v_call cdr3_nt cdr3_aa
- - TRBJ2-7 TRBV18 TGTGCCAGCTCACCACGAGGCCGGGAGACCTACGAGCAGTACTTC CASSPRGRETYEQYF
- - TRBJ2-2 TRBV7-3 TGTGCCAGCAGCTATGGGGGGGCCCATCTCCTCGGGGAGCTGTTTTTT CASSYGGAHLLGELFF
- - TRBJ2-1 TRBV11-3 TGTGCCAGCAGCTTAGATTCTAGCAACGAGCAGTTCTTC CASSLDSSNEQFF
- - TRBJ2-5 TRBV30 TGTGCCTGGAGTGTCGGGGGGACACAAGAGACCCAGTACTTC CAWSVGGTQETQYF
- - TRBJ2-2 TRBV24-1 TGTGCCACCAGTGATTCACGATTTGCCGGGGAGCTGTTTTTT CATSDSRFAGELFF
TRBD1 once TRBJ1-1 TRBV28 TGTGCCAGCAGTCCGACAGGGAGGGGGCGATACACTGAAGCTTTCTTT CASSPTGRGRYTEAFF
- - TRBJ2-7 TRBV11-3 TGTGCCAGCAGCCTCGGGCCAACGGGGCAGTACTTC CASSLGPTGQYF
- - TRBJ2-7 TRBV30 TGTGCCTGGAGTGTACCACCGATCTTGGGGGTCGGCTACTACGAGCAGTACTTC CAWSVPPILGVGYYEQYF
- - TRBJ1-1 TRBV20-1 TGCAGTGCTAGACGAGGGCCTGAAGCTTTCTTT CSARRGPEAFF
- few TRBJ2-2 TRBV5-1 TGCGCCAGCAGCTGGCAGTTGAACACCGGGGAGCTGTTTTTT CASSWQLNTGELFF
- - TRBJ1-1 TRBV3-1/TRBV3-2 TGTGCCAGCAGCCTCCGCCCCAAGAACACTGAAGCTTTCTTT CASSLRPKNTEAFF
- - TRBJ1-5 TRBV24-1 TGTGCCACCGGCCAGACACCGAATCAGCCCCAGCATTTT CATGQTPNQPQHF
- - TRBJ1-5 TRBV10-3 TGTGCCATCAGTCGACAGGACAATCAGCCCCAGCATTTT CAISRQDNQPQHF
TRBD1 - TRBJ2-5 TRBV18 TGTGCCAGCTCACCACCGGTAGGGACAGGGCGGTACCAAGAGACCCAGTACTTC CASSPPVGTGRYQETQYF
TRBD1 - TRBJ2-5 TRBV5-4 TGTGCCAGCAGCTTAGACAGGGGTGAGACCCAGTACTTC CASSLDRGETQYF
TRBD1 - TRBJ1-4 TRBV6-5 TGTGCCAGCAGTACATCCTCAGGGGGCGAAAAACTGTTTTTT CASSTSSGGEKLFF
- - TRBJ2-2 TRBV7-2 TGTGCCAGCAGCCCCACTGGAAACACCGGGGAGCTGTTTTTT CASSPTGNTGELFF
TRBD2 - TRBJ2-1 TRBV14 TGTGCCAGCGGTCAGCGGGGATGGAATGAGCAGTTCTTC CASGQRGWNEQFF
- once TRBJ2-2 TRBV4-1 TGCGCCAGCGGACGAAAAGGGGCAGGCACCGGGGAGCTGTTTTTT CASGRKGAGTGELFF
- - TRBJ1-5 TRBV5-1 TGCGCCAGCCGACCTGAGGGCAATCAGCCCCAGCATTTT CASRPEGNQPQHF
- - TRBJ2-1 TRBV27 TGTGCCAGCAGTCCCGGAGCCCCATACAATGAGCAGTTCTTC CASSPGAPYNEQFF
TRBD1 - TRBJ1-5 TRBV2 TGTGCCAGCAGTGAGGTATGGGGGACAGATAGCAATCAGCCCCAGCATTTT CASSEVWGTDSNQPQHF
TRBD2 - TRBJ2-4 TRBV9 TGTGCCAGCGCCGGGGGGGCGGGCATTCAGTACTTC CASAGGAGIQYF
- - TRBJ2-7 TRBV28 TGTGCCAGCAGTTTGGTTGGGTACGAGCAGTACTTC CASSLVGYEQYF
- - TRBJ1-2 TRBV10-3 TGTGCCATCAGTGAAGGTCGGTGGGTGGATGGTGGCTACACCTTC CAISEGRWVDGGYTF
- - TRBJ2-6 TRBV18 TGTGCCAGCTCACCAGGACCTGCTGGGGCCAACGTCCTGACTTTC CASSPGPAGANVLTF
- - TRBJ1-6 TRBV7-6 TGTGCCAGCAGCTTATCAGACGCTTATAATTCACCCCTCCACTTT CASSLSDAYNSPLHF
- - TRBJ2-1 TRBV5-1 TGCGCCAGCAGCCCTATGGGGTACAATGAGCAGTTCTTC CASSPMGYNEQFF
TRBD1 - TRBJ1-1 TRBV7-8 TGTGCCAGCAGCTTAGCGACAGGGGGCCTCGGTACTGAAGCTTTCTTT CASSLATGGLGTEAFF
TRBD2 - TRBJ2-7 TRBV27 TGTGCCAGCAGTCCCGGACTAGCGGAAAAGCCCTACGAGCAGTACTTC CASSPGLAEKPYEQYF
TRBD1 - TRBJ1-6 TRBV7-9 TGTGCCAGCAGCTCGGACAGGGGGCGACCGGACAAGGAGGCCCTCCACTTT CASSSDRGRPDKEALHF
- - TRBJ2-7 TRBV27 TGTGCCACCATCGATAGAATTAAATACGAGCAGTACTTC CATIDRIKYEQYF
- - TRBJ2-1 TRBV7-6 TGTGCCAGCAGCTTAGGTCTGGGGATCTCCTACAATGAGCAGTTCTTC CASSLGLGISYNEQFF
TRBD1 - TRBJ1-1 TRBV5-4 TGTGCCAGCAGCCGACAGGACAGGGCGAACACTGAAGCTTTCTTT CASSRQDRANTEAFF
TRBD2 - TRBJ2-5 TRBV10-3 TGTGCCATCAGTGGAAAGGGACTAGCGTCCCAAGAGACCCAGTACTTC CAISGKGLASQETQYF
TRBD2 once TRBJ2-3 TRBV5-4 TGTGCCAGCAGCCTCTACTTCCTGACTAGCGGGGGGGAGGGGGCAGATACGCAGTATTTT CASSLYFLTSGGEGADTQYF
- - TRBJ1-1 TRBV5-1 TGCGCCAGCAGCTTGGTAGGGGGGGCCACTGAAGCTTTCTTT CASSLVGGATEAFF
- - TRBJ2-5 TRBV6-5 TGTGCCAGCAGTTACAAGGGAGCCCGGGAGACCCAGTACTTC CASSYKGARETQYF
- - TRBJ2-3 TRBV7-9 TGTGCCAGCAGCAGGACCCCTAGCACAGATACGCAGTATTTT CASSRTPSTDTQYF
- - TRBJ2-7 TRBV28 TGTGCCAGCAGCTCGGTACTAGTTGGCGAGCAGTACTTC CASSSVLVGEQYF
TRBD2 few TRBJ2-7 TRBV29-1 TGCAGCGTTGCCCTAGCGGGAGGGGGGAGCTCCTACGAGCAGTACTTC CSVALAGGGSSYEQYF
TRBD2 - TRBJ2-1 TRBV11-2 TGTGCCAGCAGCTTAGAGGGGAGCGGGAGTGTCTACAATGAGCAGTTCTTC CASSLEGSGSVYNEQFF
- - TRBJ2-3 TRBV2 TGTGCCAGCACCGAAACTAGCTCCGCCTCTAGCACAGATACGCAGTATTTT CASTETSSASSTDTQYF
- - TRBJ1-1 TRBV2 TGTGCCAGCAGTGCGGCAGGGGTGAACACTGAAGCTTTCTTT CASSAAGVNTEAFF
TRBD1 - TRBJ2-1 TRBV18 TGTGCCAGCTCATTGACAGGGCTTAACAATGAGCAGTTCTTC CASSLTGLNNEQFF